Following are 13 T cell receptor beta chains from one sample sequenced in a study of neurological immune-mediated disorders. TCRdb reanalysed the 5' RACE reads using MiXCR and keeps one entry per CDR3 protein. The table has fewer than 80,000 distinct CDR3 sequences, roughly 5% seen once. Sequencing used PBMCs. Every receptor here comes from a woman aged 25 to 39 with multiple sclerosis.

CDR3 DNA: TGCGCCAGCAGCCAAGCGACAGGGGTGAACACTGAAGCTTTCTTT. It is translated as CASSQATGVNTEAFF. This rearrangement joins TRBV4-1 to TRBJ1-1, with TRBD1 identical over 8 bases. The junction had 1 base not matched to a gene; V was cut back by 1 base and J by 0 bases. Germline V lookup: CDR1 MGHRA, CDR2 YSYEKL. This CDR3 has 15 amino acids.

This clonotype was seen repeatedly, ten times or more. The chain joins TRBV15 to TRBJ1-4; 8 bases line up with TRBD1. The CDR3 is made up of 15 amino acids. The germline V gene encodes CDR1 LNHNV and CDR2 YYDKDF (reference sequence). The ends lost 0 bases at V and 8 bases at J; junction bases unmatched: 5. DNA of the CDR3: TGTGCCACCAGCAGAGATAGACAGGGGTACGAAAAACTGTTTTTT. Residues: CATSRDRQGYEKLFF.

This clonotype was seen repeatedly, ten times or more. J is TRBJ1-4 and V is TRBV3-1; no reliable D call. The length of the CDR3 is 14 residues. V shed 2 bases and J shed 12 bases, with 16 bases lying between them. Per the germline V gene, CDR1 is LGHDT and CDR2 is YNNKEL (reference sequence). The CDR3 here is CASSQIGGAGELFF. Written as DNA, the CDR3 is TGTGCCAGCAGCCAAATCGGTGGAGCCGGGGAACTGTTTTTT.

Ten or more counts support this clonotype. The CDR3 DNA follows: TGCAGTGCTAGAGTATCGGAACCCCTAGATGAGCAGTACTTC. Translation: CSARVSEPLDEQYF. V usage is TRBV20-1 and J usage is TRBJ2-7; D not certain. CDR1 and CDR2 from the germline V gene are DFQATT and SNEGSKA (reference sequence). The CDR3 covers 14 residues. The germline V and J ends were trimmed by 1 base and 7 bases, with 17 bases remaining between them.

This clonotype showed up many times. A read error may produce the germline difference seen at one junction end. The chain is built from TRBV10-2 and TRBJ1-6; perhaps TRBD1 as D (6 bases). The germline gives CDR1 WSHSY, CDR2 SAAADI. The CDR3 is made up of 15 amino acids. The CDR3 DNA is TGCGCCAGCAGTGAGTTTGGGGGGCAAAGTTCACCCCTCAACTTT. Protein sequence: CASSEFGGQSSPLNF.

This clonotype turned up a few times. The chain links TRBV6-5 to TRBJ2-3, with D possibly matching TRBD2 (6 bases). This CDR3 spans 14 amino acids. Germline CDR1 MNHEY, CDR2 SVGAGI. Trimming pared 3 bases from V and 3 bases from J, leaving 10 bases between. This CDR3 reads CASSYSGETDTQYF. The CDR3 nucleotides are TGTGCCAGCAGTTATTCGGGGGAAACAGATACGCAGTATTTT.

In its sample, this clonotype was seen many times. This chain uses TRBV5-1 with TRBJ2-7, with 9 bases aligning to TRBD1. V was clipped by 0 bases and J by 6 bases; unmatched bases: 7. Germline V lookup: CDR1 SGHRS, CDR2 YFSETQ. This CDR3 region has 15 residues. CDR3 nucleotide sequence: TGCGCCAGCAGCTTGGTGGACAGGGGTAGGGGCGAGCAGTACTTC. Its translation is CASSLVDRGRGEQYF. The full variable domain, in which reference TRBV5-1 and TRBJ2-7 provide the parts outside the CDR3, is KAGVTQTPRYLIKTRGQQVTLSCSPISGHRSVSWYQQTPGQGLQFLFEYFSETQRNKGNFPGRFSGRQFSNSRSEMNVSTLELGDSALYLCASSLVDRGRGEQYFGPGTRLTVT.

On this clonotype: Relative to the germline gene, one junction end is altered; a read error may explain this. V gene TRBV20-1 combines with J gene TRBJ2-3, with TRBD2 identical over 9 bases. In germline, CDR1 is DFQATT, CDR2 SNEGSKA (reference sequence). The CDR3 length is 15 residues. As DNA, the CDR3 is TGCAGTGATAGAGATTGGACTAGCGTCGGAGATACGCAGTATTTT. Translated: CSDRDWTSVGDTQYF.

This clonotype was recorded many times. This chain links TRBV5-1 with TRBJ2-5; no definite D call. V shed 0 bases and J shed 5 bases, with 11 bases lying between them. The CDR3 contains 14 residues. Germline lookup yields CDR1 SGHRS and CDR2 YFSETQ. The CDR3 protein is CASSLVGIWETQYF. CDR3 DNA: TGCGCCAGCAGCTTGGTAGGGATCTGGGAGACCCAGTACTTC.

At least ten counts were recorded for this clonotype. The CDR3 loop is CASSSLWTDDGNTIYF. The CDR3, as DNA: TGTGCCAGCAGTTCCCTCTGGACAGATGACGGAAACACCATATATTTT. The chain carries TRBV12-3 or TRBV12-4 and TRBJ1-3, with D maybe TRBD1 (6 bases). V was trimmed by 4 bases and J by 4 bases, leaving 17 bases between them. The CDR3 is 16 amino acids.

This clonotype was seen more than once but under ten times. At one end the junction does not follow the germline gene, possibly because of a read error. Here the CDR3 DNA reads TGTGCCAGCAGTTTACGGGAGGGTCAGCCCCAGAATTTT. Translated: CASSLREGQPQNF. The chain is built from TRBV12-3 or TRBV12-4 and TRBJ1-5; D is uncertain. The CDR3 sequence is 13 residues long.

The V gene is TRBV9, the J gene TRBJ2-1; no clear D. V was shortened by 4 bases and J by 7 bases, with 15 bases between the two germline ends. From germline, CDR1 is SGDLS and CDR2 YYNGEE. The CDR3 extends over 14 amino acids. The CDR3 nucleotides are TGTGCCAGCAGCCCTACCTCAGCCGTTAATGAGCAGTTCTTC. Translating it yields CASSPTSAVNEQFF. Complete variable domain (other parts from reference TRBV9 and TRBJ2-1): DSGVTQTPKHLITATGQRVTLRCSPRSGDLSVYWYQQSLDQGLQFLIQYYNGEERAKGNILERFSAQQFPDLHSELNLSSLELGDSALYFCASSPTSAVNEQFFGPGTRLTVL.

The sample holds many counts of this clonotype. The chain is built from TRBV6-5 and TRBJ2-1; 11 bases are a match to TRBD2. Germline CDR1 is MNHEY and CDR2 is SVGAGI. The CDR3 length is 16 residues. The ends lost 7 bases at V and 0 bases at J; junction bases unmatched: 5. The CDR3 DNA sequence: TGTGCCAGCAAAACTAGCGGGGGCGTCTCCTACAATGAGCAGTTCTTC. Translation: CASKTSGGVSYNEQFF.